The clone carrying this TCR beta chain was detected many times. No antigen is known for it. A TCRbeta library incorporating unique molecular identifiers was prepared. TCRdb reprocessed the PCR reads via MiXCR and lists one record per CDR3 protein. The sample includes roughly 160,000 distinct CDR3 sequences, roughly 11% of them seen just once. Germline V gives CDR1 WSHSY, CDR2 SAAADI. The J segment lost 1 base and the V segment lost 0 bases, leaving 3 bases of the junction unmatched. CDR3 length: 17 amino acids. The data were taken from a study of T-cell reconstitution after alpha-beta-depleted transplantation in children. Whole-study findings and limits: Roughly two months post-transplant, alpha-beta T cells reportedly originated from several hundred graft clones that had expanded. Surviving recipient T cells and thymic progenitors produced the high day-60 TCRbeta diversity seen in some patients.

This specimen consisted of PBMCs, obtained before TCRalphabeta/CD19-depleted stem cell transplant. The sequence derives from a boy between 2 and 10 years old with acute myeloid leukemia, due to receive a stem cell transplant. The chain has TRBV10-2 and TRBJ2-3; 11 bases map to TRBD2. The CDR3 bases are TGCGCCAGCAGTGAGTCTGGACTAGCGGGCGGCACAGATACGCAGTATTTT. It codes for CASSESGLAGGTDTQYF.